This T cell receptor (beta chain) was obtained from a study of T cells in localized non-small cell lung cancer. This clone appeared a single time. Its antigen is currently unknown. Study observations and caveats: Heterogeneity is still possible, as just one tumor region was sequenced. Higher blood T cell density tracked longer overall survival. Uninvolved adjacent lung, not tumor, had the highest T cell clonality. The study detected a median approximately 57 of the top 100 tumor clones in adjacent lung.

Data came from immunoSEQ multiplex PCR; TCRdb stores just in-frame clones and leaves some out. The table lists 78,000 or so clones, roughly 86% of them singletons. CDR3 length equals 16 residues. CDR1 SGHVT and CDR2 SQSDAQ come from the germline V gene. The V and J ends lost 5 bases and 0 bases respectively, with 14 bases between them. Material: peripheral blood, obtained before any cancer treatment. The chain uses TRBV7-4 and TRBJ2-4; D unresolved. The clonotype was recovered from a man aged 35 to 69 with stage I lung adenocarcinoma. The chain's CDR3 is CASSPYRRLAKNIQYF. The CDR3, as DNA: TGTGCCAGCAGCCCCTACCGGCGACTAGCCAAAAACATTCAGTACTTC.